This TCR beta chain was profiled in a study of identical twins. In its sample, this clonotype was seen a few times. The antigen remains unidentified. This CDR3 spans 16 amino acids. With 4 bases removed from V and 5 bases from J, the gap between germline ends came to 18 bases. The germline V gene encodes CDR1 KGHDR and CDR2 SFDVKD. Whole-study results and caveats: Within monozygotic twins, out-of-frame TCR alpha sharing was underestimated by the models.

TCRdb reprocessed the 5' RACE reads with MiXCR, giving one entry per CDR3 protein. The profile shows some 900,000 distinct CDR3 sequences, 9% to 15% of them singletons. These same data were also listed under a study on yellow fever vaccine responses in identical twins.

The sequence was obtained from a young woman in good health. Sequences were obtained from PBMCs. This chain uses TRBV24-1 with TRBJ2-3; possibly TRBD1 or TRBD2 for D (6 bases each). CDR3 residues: CATSDPGRGGEDTQYF. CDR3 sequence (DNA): TGTGCCACCAGTGACCCTGGCAGGGGCGGGGAAGATACGCAGTATTTT.